This TCR beta chain stems from a study of post-analysis software for immune sequencing data. Regarding the study as a whole: Significantly lower normalized Chao1 diversity was seen in multiple sclerosis patients than in controls. Comparison of patients with controls showed five TRBV segments more frequent in patients, TRBV5-6, TRBV5-1 and TRBV20-1 among them. Those samples that were prepared in the same batch co-clustered strongly by F measure.

V was pared by 0 bases and J by 1 base, with 10 bases between. This CDR3 is built from 16 residues. CDR1 MNHEY and CDR2 SVGAGI come from the germline V gene. The authors incorporated unique molecular identifiers into the TCR beta cDNA libraries. From around 1 to 10 million T cells, 550,000 or so cDNA molecules were obtained. TCRdb used MiXCR to reprocess the PCR reads, holding one entry per CDR3 protein. The profile shows about 620,000 distinct CDR3 sequences, roughly 46% of them singletons. This clonotype has only one observation. Its antigen is unknown. The clonotype originates from a girl aged 10 to 17 with multiple sclerosis. The sample taken for sequencing was blood. V gene TRBV6-5 combines with J gene TRBJ2-1; D unclear. The chain's CDR3 is CASSYSILDSYNEQFF. The DNA of the CDR3 is TGTGCCAGCAGTTACTCGATACTTGATTCCTACAATGAGCAGTTCTTC.